The 25 T cell receptor beta chains presented below share a single source sample, sequenced in a study of vaccination and CD4 T cells after COVID-19 (dated by TCRdb to between 2022 and 2023). The protocol used for the library was PCR. Data came from an Illumina iSeq 100. Through fastp at Q25 and MiXCR, TCRdb rebuilt clones from the public reads, retaining in-frame beta chains. Entries that share a CDR3 protein sequence are merged under the most common genes and DNA. A total of 20,000 or so distinct CDR3 sequences appear in this sample, roughly 64% of them only once. The ten most abundant clones make up approximately 1% of the sample. Sequences were derived from CD4+ T cells from blood, sampled before SARS-CoV-2 vaccination. These receptors originate from a human donor who had recovered from COVID-19.

The genes are TRBV4-2 and TRBJ2-2; D gene ambiguous. V lost 2 bases and J 1 base, leaving 14 bases between the germline ends. Germline lookup yields CDR1 LGHNA and CDR2 YNFKEQ. This CDR3 has 17 amino acids. This chain's CDR3 is CASSQQIVPRNTGELFF. The CDR3, as DNA: TGTGCCAGCAGCCAACAAATCGTGCCACGGAACACCGGGGAGCTGTTTTTT.

V usage is TRBV14 and J usage is TRBJ2-3; D possibly corresponds to TRBD1 (5 bases). Per germline, CDR1 SGHDN and CDR2 FVKESK. CDR3 length equals 13 residues. Trimming pared 7 bases from V and 3 bases from J, leaving 11 bases between. This chain's CDR3 is CASTGRVTDTQYF. The DNA for the CDR3 is TGTGCCAGCACCGGCAGGGTAACAGATACGCAGTATTTT. The full variable domain, rest sourced from reference TRBV14 and TRBJ2-3, is EAGVTQFPSHSVIEKGQTVTLRCDPISGHDNLYWYRRVMGKEIKFLLHFVKESKQDESGMPNNRFLAERTGGTYSTLKVQPAELEDSGVYFCASTGRVTDTQYFGPGTRLTVL.

The CDR3 DNA follows: TGCAGTGCTATCGGGACATGGCCCTTAGAGCTGTTTTTT. Translated, it gives CSAIGTWPLELFF. The chain has TRBV20-1 and TRBJ2-2; tentatively, D is TRBD1 (6 bases). Germline CDR1 DFQATT, CDR2 SNEGSKA (reference sequence). With 4 bases removed from V and 11 bases from J, the gap between germline ends came to 17 bases. The CDR3 loop spans 13 amino acids.

This sequence joins TRBV6-5 and TRBJ2-7, with TRBD1 as a possible D gene (7 bases). The V end lost 2 bases, the J end lost 2 bases, and 10 bases lay between the germline ends. Germline lookup yields CDR1 MNHEY and CDR2 SVGAGI. CDR3 length: 14 amino acids. The CDR3, as DNA: TGTGCCAGCAGTTACCAGGGGGGTCCCTACGAGCAGTACTTC. It encodes CASSYQGGPYEQYF.

The chain recombines TRBV10-3 with TRBJ2-7; 7 nucleotides line up with TRBD2. Trimming at V came to 7 bases and at J to 4 bases, leaving 7 bases not matched to a gene. The CDR3 runs to 13 residues. Per germline, CDR1 ENHRY and CDR2 SYGVKD. This CDR3 reads CAINARGEYEQYF. CDR3 nucleotides: TGTGCCATCAACGCCCGGGGGGAATACGAGCAGTACTTC.

V gene TRBV20-1 combines with J gene TRBJ2-2; a possible D gene is TRBD1 (6 bases). Germline CDR1 is DFQATT and CDR2 is SNEGSKA (reference sequence). The CDR3 totals 20 residues. V shed 1 base and J shed 1 base, with 25 bases lying between them. CDR3 coding DNA: TGCAGTGCTAGAGTCCAAGGAGTGATTCCCGGGACACAGAACACCGGGGAGCTGTTTTTT. Translating gives CSARVQGVIPGTQNTGELFF.

The chain is built from TRBV9 and TRBJ2-3; 8 bases fit TRBD2. The CDR3 consists of 15 residues. Per germline, CDR1 SGDLS and CDR2 YYNGEE. With 0 bases clipped from V and 6 bases from J, the junction kept 6 bases outside the gene matches. The CDR3 region is CASSVAPSGLDTQYF. CDR3 coding DNA: TGTGCCAGCAGCGTAGCTCCTAGCGGGTTGGATACGCAGTATTTT.

This clonotype was seen a handful of times. The chain carries TRBV24-1 and TRBJ2-3; D is unresolved. V was trimmed by 3 bases and J by 8 bases, leaving 11 bases between them. CDR3 length: 13 residues. Germline V gene sequence: CDR1 KGHDR, CDR2 SFDVKD. This CDR3 is CATSDPRLGTQYF. The CDR3 bases are TGTGCCACCAGTGATCCTCGCTTAGGTACGCAGTATTTT.

The V and J genes are TRBV2 and TRBJ2-5; the D gene is possibly TRBD2 (6 bases). This CDR3 is 13 amino acids long. Trimming removed 5 bases at V and 4 bases at J, with 11 bases between. Germline lookup yields CDR1 SNHLY and CDR2 FYNNEI. CDR3 residues: CASSRGFLETQYF. CDR3 bases: TGTGCCAGCAGTCGGGGGTTTTTAGAGACCCAGTACTTC.

The chain is built from TRBV20-1 and TRBJ2-7; 9 nucleotides line up with TRBD1. The CDR3 consists of 15 residues. With V trimmed by 0 bases and J by 12 bases, 15 bases remained unmatched. The germline V gene has CDR1 DFQATT and CDR2 SNEGSKA (reference sequence). The CDR3 nucleotides are TGCAGTGCTAGAGATCCAACAGGGGGCGGGGAGACCCGGTACTTC. Amino acids: CSARDPTGGGETRYF.

V and J are TRBV6-4 and TRBJ1-5; D may be TRBD1 (6 bases). Germline V gene lookup returns CDR1 MRHNA and CDR2 SNTAGT. Trimming removed 6 bases from V and 2 bases from J, with 38 bases in between. The CDR3 length is 23 residues. Here the CDR3 DNA reads TGTGCCAGCAGAGCTCCCTCCCAGCAGCCCGGGGAAGGAGGGGGTGATTGCAATCAGCCCCAGCATTTT. It translates to CASRAPSQQPGEGGGDCNQPQHF.

The CDR3 coding sequence is TGCAGTGCTAGCCAGGGTTCACCCCTCCACTTT. This codes for CSASQGSPLHF. This rearrangement joins TRBV20-1 to TRBJ1-6; a weak D match, TRBD1 (5 bases). The CDR3 sequence is 11 residues long. Trimming cost V 3 bases and J 9 bases, with 6 bases left between them. Per germline, CDR1 DFQATT and CDR2 SNEGSKA (reference sequence).

The chain is built from TRBV20-1 and TRBJ2-3; D perhaps matches TRBD1 (5 bases). Germline CDR1 is DFQATT and CDR2 is SNEGSKA (reference sequence). The ends were cut back, 3 bases at V and 2 bases at J, with 12 bases in the middle. CDR3 length: 14 amino acids. This chain's CDR3 is CSASPGHNTDTQYF. The CDR3 DNA is TGCAGTGCTAGTCCCGGACACAACACAGATACGCAGTATTTT.

The V gene is TRBV6-1, the J gene TRBJ2-5; tentatively, D is TRBD1 (5 bases). Trimming cost V 1 base and J 5 bases, with 14 bases left between them. The length of the CDR3 is 15 residues. Germline CDR1 is MNHNS and CDR2 is SASEGT. The CDR3 DNA is TGTGCCAGCAGTGAAGACAGGTCCCCCGGGGAGACCCAGTACTTC. Translated: CASSEDRSPGETQYF.

This chain joins TRBV30 and TRBJ2-5; D is uncertain. The germline gives CDR1 GTSNPN, CDR2 SVGIG (reference sequence). This CDR3 region has 13 residues. Trimming removed 0 bases at V and 2 bases at J, with 7 bases between. The CDR3 sequence is CAWSVTEQETQYF. The CDR3 nucleotides read TGTGCCTGGAGTGTAACAGAACAAGAGACCCAGTACTTC.

V and J are TRBV7-8 and TRBJ2-1, with 14 positions matching TRBD2. This CDR3 comprises 18 residues. Germline CDR1 SGHVS, CDR2 FQNEAQ. The junction had 15 bases not matched to a gene; V was cut back by 4 bases and J by 10 bases. The CDR3 is CASSSILVGTSGRGEQFF. As DNA, the CDR3 is TGTGCCAGCAGCTCGATATTAGTCGGGACTAGCGGGAGAGGGGAGCAGTTCTTC.

The chain employs TRBV20-1 and TRBJ1-6; 9 nucleotides line up with TRBD1. Germline V gene sequence: CDR1 DFQATT, CDR2 SNEGSKA (reference sequence). The CDR3 runs 15 residues. Trimming took 4 bases from V and 3 from J; bases not matched to a gene: 4. The CDR3 region has the DNA TGCAGTGCTACCGGGGGACAGGGCTATAATTCACCCCTCCACTTT. Its protein is CSATGGQGYNSPLHF.

This clonotype was recorded a few times. This chain links TRBV20-1 with TRBJ2-2; TRBD2 matches at 8 bases. J was trimmed by 2 bases and V by 7 bases; bases with no gene match: 3. Germline CDR1 and CDR2: DFQATT and SNEGSKA (reference sequence). This CDR3 spans 13 amino acids. CDR3 sequence reads: CSEREPNTGELFF. The CDR3 DNA reads as TGCAGTGAGCGGGAGCCTAACACCGGGGAGCTGTTTTTT.

This clonotype was observed a handful of times. CDR3 loop: CATRGQVSYEQYF. Written as DNA, the CDR3 is TGTGCCACCAGAGGACAGGTCTCCTACGAGCAGTACTTC. The rearrangement links TRBV10-3 to TRBJ2-7; 7 positions agree with TRBD1. This CDR3 contains 13 residues. The germline gives CDR1 ENHRY, CDR2 SYGVKD. V lost 10 bases, J lost 0 bases, and 6 bases stayed unmatched.

The sample holds a few counts of this clonotype. Here the CDR3 reads CSAISGTGTEAFF. The CDR3 nucleotides are TGCAGTGCTATTTCCGGGACAGGAACTGAAGCTTTCTTT. This chain joins TRBV20-1 and TRBJ1-1; 8 bases map to TRBD1. With V trimmed by 4 bases and J by 5 bases, 6 bases remained unmatched. The length of the CDR3 is 13 residues. In germline, CDR1 is DFQATT, CDR2 SNEGSKA (reference sequence).

The rearrangement uses TRBV20-1 and TRBJ1-1; 10 positions match TRBD1. In germline, CDR1 is DFQATT, CDR2 SNEGSKA (reference sequence). V lost 6 bases, J lost 8 bases, and 9 bases stayed unmatched. The CDR3 is 13 residues long. CDR3 bases: TGCAGTGCAAAAGACAGGGGGCTAATGGAAGCTTTCTTT. Translating gives CSAKDRGLMEAFF.

This clonotype was counted a few times. The V gene is TRBV6-5, the J gene TRBJ2-3; TRBD2 is a possible D gene (6 bases). The V end lost 3 bases, the J end lost 3 bases, and 7 bases lay between the germline ends. Germline lookup yields CDR1 MNHEY and CDR2 SVGAGI. The CDR3 is 13 amino acids. CDR3 nucleotide sequence: TGTGCCAGCAGTTATGGGGGGACAGATACGCAGTATTTT. It yields the protein CASSYGGTDTQYF.

This clonotype was observed a few times. CDR3 DNA sequence: TGTGCCAGCAGTGAAGGGGGGACTGCCTCCTACGAGCAGTACTTC. Translating gives CASSEGGTASYEQYF. The chain joins TRBV6-1 to TRBJ2-7; possibly TRBD2 for D (6 bases). This CDR3 comprises 15 residues. Per germline, CDR1 MNHNS and CDR2 SASEGT. Trimming stripped 1 base from V and 0 bases from J, with 10 bases between.

The chain uses TRBV5-1 and TRBJ2-7; 10 bases align to TRBD1. This CDR3 comprises 18 residues. Germline V gene data show CDR1 as SGHRS and CDR2 as YFSETQ. V lost 3 bases, J lost 5 bases, and 17 bases stayed unmatched. CDR3 sequence reads: CASSSQTTGTGDPNEQYF. The CDR3 nucleotides are TGCGCCAGCAGCTCTCAAACCACCGGGACAGGGGATCCCAACGAGCAGTACTTC.

This rearrangement joins TRBV5-1 to TRBJ2-7, with a possible D match to TRBD2 (6 bases). V dropped 1 base and J dropped 1 base, with 12 bases sitting between them. This CDR3 comprises 15 residues. The germline gives CDR1 SGHRS, CDR2 YFSETQ. The CDR3 loop is CASSLFAGLSYEQYF. The CDR3 region has the DNA TGCGCCAGCAGCTTGTTCGCGGGACTTTCCTACGAGCAGTACTTC.